One T cell receptor beta chain is described in this entry. The antigen it recognizes is unknown. Base qualities are not at hand, and no much larger clone is one base apart. Patients with hyperthyroidism were aged 18 to 65 years, had been newly diagnosed, and had a disease duration of less than 2 months. Anyone with other autoimmune diseases, uncontrolled infections, pregnancy or lactation was excluded from the study. Clinical symptoms, serum thyroxine, TRAb, thyroid ultrasound and orbital computed tomography were used for diagnosis. Total RNA was extracted with Trizol reagent and quality-checked on an Agilent 2100 Bioanalyzer. TCR beta CDR3 regions were amplified from RNA transcripts for repertoire sequencing. The first round was an RT-PCR using HTBI primers with the Qiagen OneStep RT-PCR kit, and this first round was followed by a second-round multiplex PCR, then size selection and purification. Libraries were sequenced on an Illumina HiSeq2000 using paired-end 100 bp reads. For the original study's pipeline: SOAPnuke was used to process the reads, removing any read that contained adapters or uncalled bases, had a mean Phred below 15, or lacked an exact match to the constant primer or identifier. COPE v1.2.5 was used to merge the high-quality paired reads. Clonotypes were defined as unique nucleotide sequences and were aligned to IMGT TRB V, D and J references using MiTCR v1.1. The analysis was limited to V-J combinations with a frequency above 0.0001, which together covered more than 99% of repertoires. For each V-J combination, a TCR clonal expansion and chaos score was defined as the ratio of F50 clonal expansion to chaos observed in the TCRdist matrix. Features were reduced by Welch's t-statistics and random forest to 10 to 15 V-J combinations, which fed a naive Bayes classifier. The Morisita-Horn index was used to measure how similar the thyroid and blood repertoires were. TCRdb applied fastp at Q25 and MiXCR to the public reads, then kept only in-frame beta chains. When rows share a CDR3 protein, they turn into one entry using the most common DNA and genes. These V and J calls originate from TCRdb's pipeline instead of the authors' own analysis. Across this sample there are 1 million to 1.3 million distinct CDR3 sequences, with 35% to 40% seen only once. In total, the top ten clones hold roughly 11% of the sample.

There are 12 amino acids in the CDR3, from cysteine to phenylalanine inclusive. This entry keeps only the CDR3 DNA: 36 bases, framed from base 1. V is clipped by 5 bases and J by 4 bases, and the sequence between their germline boundaries is 9 bases long. Sequences SGHTA (CDR1) and FQGNSA (CDR2) are obtained from the germline V gene. The sample comes from a study of Graves' ophthalmopathy and Graves' hyperthyroidism (dated by TCRdb to the late 2010s). Background for the entire study: Stable hyperthyroidism was defined as no progression to ophthalmopathy within 18 months of follow-up. To tell Graves' ophthalmopathy apart from Graves' hyperthyroidism, and to predict which patients would progress to ophthalmopathy, the study relied on TCR beta repertoire signatures. In total, some 130 blood samples were TCR-sequenced: approximately 42 ophthalmopathy, 75 hyperthyroidism and about 17 hyperthyroidism-to-ophthalmopathy patients. To explore V-J signatures that distinguish ophthalmopathy from hyperthyroidism, a discovery set of 95 to 100 patients was enrolled, made up of 43 with ophthalmopathy and under 65 with stable hyperthyroidism. An independent validation cohort was composed of roughly 18 hyperthyroidism patients and over 15 patients who later progressed from hyperthyroidism to ophthalmopathy. In six hyperthyroidism patients, the T-cell repertoire of thyroid tissue was compared with the T-cell repertoire of blood. After sampling, hyperthyroidism patients received methimazole starting at 30 mg daily, and ophthalmopathy patients received high-dose intravenous methylprednisolone.

The investigation overall reported the following: In validation, the model predicted ophthalmopathy progression with about 71% sensitivity and approximately 75% specificity; about a dozen predicted patients were CT-confirmed with GO in a median of about 7.1 months. Ophthalmopathy was separated from stable hyperthyroidism by the 13-signature model with about 85% sensitivity and around 81% specificity in cross-validation and with 80%/75% in the test set. Most expanded thyroid clonotypes with frequency above 0.001 were also detected in blood, suggesting blood repertoires may reflect the thyroid immune response. No statistical method was used to set the sample size in advance, and the investigators knew which group each participant was assigned to.

The sequence joins TRBV7-2 to TRBJ2-7; too little of a D gene remains to name it. The TCR sequence derives from an adult man with Graves' hyperthyroidism. Sequencing input: peripheral blood or thyroid tissue (not recorded which). The CDR3 corresponds to CASSQGWYEQYF. Read as DNA, the sequence is TGTGCCAGCAGCCAAGGGTGGTACGAGCAGTACTTC.